One and the same sample provided the 17 T cell receptor beta chains below, sequenced in a study of response to subunit inactivated influenza vaccine. TCRdb independently ran MiXCR on the RT-PCR reads; one entry per CDR3 protein. The sample carries 600,000 to 850,000 distinct CDR3 sequences, less than 15% recorded once. The material sequenced was PBMCs from blood, taken 14 days before vaccination. Every receptor here comes from a man aged 50 to 59 who received an inactivated influenza vaccine.

The sample holds many counts of this clonotype. The rearrangement joins TRBV7-9 to TRBJ2-7, with D possibly being TRBD1 (6 bases). CDR3 size: 16 residues. From germline, CDR1 is SEHNR and CDR2 FQNEAQ (reference sequence). V was trimmed by 1 base and J by 2 bases, leaving 15 bases between them. The chain's CDR3 is CASSLVTWGHTYEQYF. CDR3 in DNA: TGTGCCAGCAGCTTAGTGACGTGGGGACACACCTACGAGCAGTACTTC.

This clonotype has ten or more counts. The chain links TRBV9 to TRBJ2-1; 10 bases fit TRBD1. V lost 0 bases, J lost 1 base, and 4 bases stayed unmatched. CDR1 SGDLS and CDR2 YYNGEE come from the germline V gene. This CDR3 comprises 17 residues. Here the CDR3 reads CASSVAPGQGSYNEQFF. CDR3 DNA sequence: TGTGCCAGCAGCGTAGCACCGGGACAGGGGTCCTACAATGAGCAGTTCTTC.

The chain uses TRBV5-5 and TRBJ1-5; 8 bases map to TRBD1. Looked up from germline, CDR1 is SGHKS and CDR2 is YYEKEE (reference sequence). This CDR3 is built from 16 residues. J was trimmed by 6 bases and V by 0 bases; bases with no gene match: 8. CDR3 sequence: CASSLVGATGGQPQHF. DNA of the CDR3: TGTGCCAGCAGCTTGGTGGGGGCTACAGGGGGTCAGCCCCAGCATTTT.

This clonotype was counted at least ten times. The genes are TRBV7-8 and TRBJ2-7; D may be TRBD1 (6 bases). This CDR3 has 16 amino acids. Germline CDR1 SGHVS, CDR2 FQNEAQ. V was shortened by 0 bases and J by 2 bases, with 14 bases between the two germline ends. CDR3 nucleotide sequence: TGTGCCAGCAGCTTAGCGGGCGGCTACAGGGCCTACGAGCAGTACTTC. Encoded protein: CASSLAGGYRAYEQYF.

This clonotype came up many times. This chain links TRBV6-1 with TRBJ2-2; 8 bases are a match to TRBD2. Trimming took 6 bases from V and 6 from J; bases not matched to a gene: 12. Germline V CDR1 and CDR2: MNHNS, SASEGT. This CDR3 spans 16 amino acids. The CDR3 here is CASRTGRGGLSGELFF. CDR3 nucleotides: TGTGCCAGCAGAACGGGTCGGGGGGGCCTATCCGGGGAGCTGTTTTTT.

This clonotype was counted a few times. V and J are TRBV15 and TRBJ2-3; tentatively, D is TRBD2 (5 bases). V lost 3 bases, J lost 4 bases, and 17 bases lay in between. From germline, CDR1 is LNHNV and CDR2 YYDKDF (reference sequence). The CDR3 covers 16 residues. The CDR3 here is CATSSGGIRVPDTQYF. The CDR3 region has the DNA TGTGCCACCAGCAGTGGAGGAATTCGGGTCCCAGATACGCAGTATTTT.

This clonotype turned up a few times. The rearrangement joins TRBV11-2 to TRBJ2-2; 9 nucleotides match TRBD2. CDR1 SGHAT and CDR2 FQNNGV come from the germline V gene. The CDR3 spans 17 residues. Unmatched junction bases numbered 9, after V lost 3 bases and J lost 4 bases. CDR3 sequence reads: CASSLISGRMGTGELFF. In DNA, the CDR3 is TGTGCCAGCAGCTTGATTAGCGGGAGAATGGGCACCGGGGAGCTGTTTTTT.

This chain joins TRBV25-1 and TRBJ2-1; 7 bases match TRBD2. The V gene end was trimmed by 2 bases and the J gene end by 5 bases; junction bases not matched to a gene: 3. The length of the CDR3 is 14 residues. Germline assignment: CDR1 MGHDK and CDR2 SYGVNS. CDR3 amino acids: CASSEGGGNNEQFF. The CDR3 DNA is TGTGCCAGCAGTGAAGGGGGAGGGAACAATGAGCAGTTCTTC. The complete variable domain, with remaining parts taken from reference TRBV25-1 and TRBJ2-1, reads EADIYQTPRYLVIGTGKKITLECSQTMGHDKMYWYQQDPGMELHLIHYSYGVNSTEKGDLSSESTVSRIRTEHFPLTLESARPSHTSQYLCASSEGGGNNEQFFGPGTRLTVL.

The J gene is TRBJ2-7, the V gene TRBV6-2 or TRBV6-3, with 7 bases identical to TRBD2. Germline loops: CDR1 MNHEY, CDR2 SVGEGT. V was pared by 6 bases and J by 0 bases, with 5 bases of the junction left unmatched. The CDR3 is 14 residues long. The DNA of the CDR3 is TGTGCCAGCAGCCGAGCGGGGAACTCCTACGAGCAGTACTTC. Translation: CASSRAGNSYEQYF.

The chain recombines TRBV25-1 with TRBJ2-7, with a tentative D call TRBD1 (6 bases). The CDR3 runs to 14 residues. CDR1 is MGHDK, CDR2 SYGVNS, per germline. The V gene lost 1 base and the J gene lost 1 base, with 8 bases spanning the gap. The CDR3 reads CASSELDRSYEQYF. The CDR3 nucleotides are TGTGCCAGCAGTGAATTGGACAGATCCTACGAGCAGTACTTC.

The V gene is TRBV12-3 or TRBV12-4, the J gene TRBJ2-2, with D possibly matching TRBD1 (6 bases). This CDR3 region has 15 residues. Trimming took 2 bases from V and 3 from J, leaving 10 bases between them. The chain's CDR3 is CASSLNKGDTGELFF. The CDR3 DNA sequence: TGTGCCAGCAGTTTAAACAAGGGGGACACCGGGGAGCTGTTTTTT.

This clonotype was detected many times. J is TRBJ2-3 and V is TRBV28; TRBD2 might be the D (7 bases). CDR1 is MDHEN and CDR2 is SYDVKM in the germline V gene. The CDR3 has 15 amino acids. With 3 bases removed from V and 2 bases from J, the gap between germline ends came to 12 bases. In nucleotides, the CDR3 is TGTGCCAGCAGTTTCGGGGGGCTGACCACAGATACGCAGTATTTT. This codes for CASSFGGLTTDTQYF.

The chain carries TRBV10-3 and TRBJ2-3, with 11 bases aligning to TRBD1. V lost 5 bases, J lost 4 bases, and 5 bases stayed unmatched. Germline assignment: CDR1 ENHRY and CDR2 SYGVKD. The CDR3 contains 15 residues. CDR3: CAISSDRGHADTQYF. CDR3 DNA: TGTGCCATCAGTTCGGACAGGGGGCACGCAGATACGCAGTATTTT.

V is TRBV5-8 and J is TRBJ2-1, with D unclear. Germline CDR1 SGHTS, CDR2 YDEGEE. V shed 0 bases and J shed 6 bases, with 7 bases lying between them. The CDR3 has 13 amino acids. CDR3 residues: CASSLVGPNEQFF. The DNA for the CDR3 is TGTGCCAGCAGCTTGGTGGGCCCCAATGAGCAGTTCTTC.

This clonotype was counted at least ten times. The gene calls are TRBV29-1 and TRBJ2-1; TRBD2 matches at 14 bases. After removal of 2 bases from V and 10 bases from J, the junction contained 10 bases not matched to a gene. Germline V CDR1 and CDR2: SQVTM, ANQGSEA. The CDR3 contains 16 residues. The CDR3 region is CSVEFAGLAGVSEQFF. The CDR3 region has the DNA TGCAGCGTTGAATTTGCGGGACTAGCGGGAGTTTCCGAGCAGTTCTTC.

A few counts support this clonotype. This chain links TRBV6-1 with TRBJ2-5, with D possibly TRBD2 on 6 matching bases. The V end was cut by 5 bases, the J end by 2 bases, with 18 bases between. The CDR3 sequence is 16 residues long. The V gene's germline CDR1 is MNHNS and CDR2 SASEGT. The CDR3 loop is CASSPSFSGNQETQYF. As DNA, the CDR3 is TGTGCCAGCAGTCCAAGCTTTAGCGGAAATCAAGAGACCCAGTACTTC.

This clonotype has only a few counts. This chain uses TRBV6-1 with TRBJ2-3, with D unresolved. V was cut by 8 bases and J by 0 bases, with 15 bases left in between. The CDR3 extends over 15 amino acids. The germline V gene has CDR1 MNHNS and CDR2 SASEGT. The CDR3 nucleotides are TGTGCCAGCCTCCCCCAGCCAGCTAGCACAGATACGCAGTATTTT. It codes for CASLPQPASTDTQYF.